The present T cell receptor beta chain was sequenced within a study of blood T cell repertoires in COVID-19 (dated by TCRdb to between 2020 and 2021). Notes on the research overall: The collaborator samples originated in the United States, Italy and Spain and spanned the acute and convalescent phases of COVID-19. The repertoires were released in a freely available public database intended as a resource for research on the immune response to SARS-CoV-2. The prospective study material was composed of cDNA or gDNA derived from T cells, B-cell-depleted T cells, or PBMCs. HLA class I and class II types, where available, came from metadata supplied by the sample provider rather than from assay-based typing. Samples were obtained from the ongoing ImmuneRACE study (first 160 participants) and from approximately 1,200 subjects provided by 6 global collaborators. Deeply sampled blood TCRbeta repertoires from subjects exposed to, actively infected with, or recovered from COVID-19 were included in the dataset. Sample metadata almost always included a de-identified subject ID, COVID-19 status, age in years and sex. Results the study describes overall, beyond this receptor: Clinical and demographic metadata were provided uncurated, with the amount varying by source and participant.

With respect to this clone: Its antigen target is currently unknown. It has no much larger one-base neighbor in the sample; base qualities were not kept.

TCRbeta CDR3 regions were amplified from genomic DNA using the immunoSEQ Assay, a bias-controlled multiplex PCR. The authors processed their data as follows. The number of nucleated cells in each sample was estimated by amplification of reference gene primers within the assay. Sequence reads were collapsed and filtered to measure the absolute abundance of every unique TCRbeta CDR3 rearrangement. For each sample, productive Simpson clonality was calculated as the square root of Simpson's diversity index across productive rearrangements. TCRdb retrieved this table from immuneACCESS and kept in-frame rearrangements only. Not all clones are present; in checked studies, unresolved V genes account for under half, and no reason is known for the remainder. V, J and clone size are those of that table, while D and trimming were read from the DNA. Recorded for this sample are 200,000 to 250,000 clones; almost 90% of them occurred a single time. Around 2.9% of the sample comes from the top ten.

The CDR3 sequence holds 16 residues, the cysteine and phenylalanine included. The DNA shown is the 48-base CDR3, in frame from base 1. After removal of 3 bases from V and 1 base from J, the junction retains 6 bases not matched to a gene. CDR1 and CDR2 (KGHSH, LQKENI) derive from the germline V gene. The collaborating institutions used their own protocols to collect whole blood in K2EDTA tubes. Collaborator samples were shipped for TCRbeta analysis as frozen whole blood, isolated PBMCs, or DNA extracted from either sample type. The chain is assembled from TRBV18 and TRBJ2-3, with 8 bases matching TRBD2. The clonotype comes from an older woman with acute or convalescent COVID-19. Sequencing input: peripheral blood. The CDR3 protein sequence reads: CASSPIAGMGTDTQYF. The DNA sequence is as follows: TGTGCCAGCTCACCGATAGCGGGGATGGGCACAGATACGCAGTATTTT.